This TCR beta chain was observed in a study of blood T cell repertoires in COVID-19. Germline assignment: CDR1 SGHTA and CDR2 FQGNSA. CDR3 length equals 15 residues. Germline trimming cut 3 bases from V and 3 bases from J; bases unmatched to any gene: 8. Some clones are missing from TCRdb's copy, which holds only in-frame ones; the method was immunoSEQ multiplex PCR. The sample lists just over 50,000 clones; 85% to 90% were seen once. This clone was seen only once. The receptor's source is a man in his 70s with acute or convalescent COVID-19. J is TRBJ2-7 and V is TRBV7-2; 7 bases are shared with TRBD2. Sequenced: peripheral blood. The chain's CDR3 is CASSLRGLDNYEQYF. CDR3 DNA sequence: TGTGCCAGCAGCTTGCGTGGACTAGACAACTACGAGCAGTACTTC.